The sequence of this T cell receptor (beta chain) was determined in a study of blood T cell repertoires in COVID-19. With 6 bases clipped from V and 2 bases from J, the junction kept 10 bases outside the gene matches. Germline loops: CDR1 SQVTM, CDR2 ANQGSEA. The CDR3 is made up of 16 amino acids. Study processing details: Nucleated cell counts were estimated from reference gene primer amplification. Assay used: immunoSEQ multiplex PCR; TCRdb lists only in-frame clones, some missing. V, J and clone size derive from that table, while D and trimming were established from the DNA sequence. This sample has around 50,000 clones, with 86% found just once.

What was sequenced was peripheral blood. The chain joins TRBV29-1 to TRBJ2-3; TRBD2 aligns across 11 bases. The origin of this receptor is a woman older than 75 with acute or convalescent COVID-19. This CDR3 is CSVDSGTSGLTDTQYF. CDR3 nucleotide sequence: TGCAGCGTGGACTCCGGGACTAGCGGTCTCACAGATACGCAGTATTTT.